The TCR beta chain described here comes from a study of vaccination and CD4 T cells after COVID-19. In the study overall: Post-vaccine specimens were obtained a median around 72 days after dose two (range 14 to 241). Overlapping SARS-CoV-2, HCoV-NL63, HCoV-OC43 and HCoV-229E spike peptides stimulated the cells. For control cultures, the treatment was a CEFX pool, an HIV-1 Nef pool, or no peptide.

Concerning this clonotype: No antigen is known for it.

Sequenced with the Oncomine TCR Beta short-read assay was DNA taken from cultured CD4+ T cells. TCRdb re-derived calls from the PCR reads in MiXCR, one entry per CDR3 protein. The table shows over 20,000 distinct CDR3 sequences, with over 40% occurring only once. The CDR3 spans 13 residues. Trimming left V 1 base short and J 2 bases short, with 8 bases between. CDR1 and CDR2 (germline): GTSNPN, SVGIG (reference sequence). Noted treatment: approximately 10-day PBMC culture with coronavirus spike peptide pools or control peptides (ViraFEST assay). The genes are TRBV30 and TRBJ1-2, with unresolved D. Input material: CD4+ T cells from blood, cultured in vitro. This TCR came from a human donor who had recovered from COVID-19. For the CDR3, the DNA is TGTGCCTGGAGTGAAACCACCAACTATGGCTACACCTTC. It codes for CAWSETTNYGYTF. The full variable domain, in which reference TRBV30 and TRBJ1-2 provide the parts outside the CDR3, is SQTIHQWPATLVQPVGSPLSLECTVEGTSNPNLYWYRQAAGRGLQLLFYSVGIGQISSEVPQNLSASRPQDRQFILSSKKLLLSDSGFYLCAWSETTNYGYTFGSGTRLTVV.